This is a list of T cell receptor beta chains from one sample in a study of T cells in Graves' hyperthyroidism and ophthalmopathy. From the multiplex PCR reads, TCRdb called clonotypes with MiXCR, one entry per CDR3 protein. This sample has 400,000 to 500,000 distinct CDR3 sequences, with around 14% found just once. The sequenced sample consisted of blood. Source of these receptors: a woman aged 18-35 years with Graves' hyperthyroidism. CDR3s include the opening cysteine and the closing phenylalanine or tryptophan. D genes are given only for firm matches. Clone size is stated in some rows and not others, as once, few, many or a class when expanded.

j_call v_call clone_size d_call cdr3_length cdr3_aa cdr3_nt
TRBJ1-1 TRBV28 many TRBD1 17 CASSTRTGPTAFTEAFF TGTGCCAGCAGTACCCGGACAGGACCGACGGCTTTCACTGAAGCTTTCTTT
TRBJ1-2 TRBV3-1 many NA 13 CASSQEGRRGYTF TGTGCCAGCAGCCAAGAGGGAAGGAGGGGCTACACCTTC
TRBJ2-2 TRBV25-1 many TRBD2 17 CASSEYRGLAGAEELFF TGTGCCAGCAGTGAATATCGAGGACTAGCGGGAGCCGAGGAGCTGTTTTTT
TRBJ1-4 TRBV14 few NA 15 CASSQGAATNEKLFF TGTGCCAGCAGCCAAGGAGCAGCAACTAATGAAAAACTGTTTTTT
TRBJ2-7 TRBV30 many TRBD2 14 CAWGVGLAGYEQYF TGTGCCTGGGGCGTCGGACTAGCGGGATACGAGCAGTACTTC
TRBJ1-1 TRBV9 many NA 16 CASSVATGGVSTEAFF TGTGCCAGCAGCGTAGCTACGGGGGGGGTAAGCACTGAAGCTTTCTTT
TRBJ1-1 TRBV30 many NA 13 CAWSKQENTEAFF TGTGCCTGGAGTAAACAAGAGAACACTGAAGCTTTCTTT
TRBJ2-7 TRBV14 NA TRBD2 15 CASSQDMREAAEQYF TGTGCCAGCAGCCAAGATATGCGGGAGGCCGCCGAGCAGTACTTC
TRBJ2-1 TRBV6-1 many NA 16 CASSGHDRSSYNEQFF TGTGCCAGCAGTGGCCACGATCGTAGCTCCTACAATGAGCAGTTCTTC
TRBJ2-5 TRBV5-1 few NA 14 CASSLAGLMETQYF TGCGCCAGCAGCTTGGCGGGACTCATGGAGACCCAGTACTTC
TRBJ2-1 TRBV5-8 NA NA 13 CASRSTGVNEQFF TGTGCCAGCAGGTCTACTGGGGTCAATGAGCAGTTCTTC
TRBJ2-5 TRBV20-1 many NA 13 CSARKAGKETQYF TGCAGTGCCAGAAAAGCAGGGAAAGAGACCCAGTACTTC
TRBJ2-2 TRBV6-1 NA NA 14 CASSGQEVTGELFF TGTGCCAGCAGTGGACAGGAGGTGACCGGGGAGCTGTTTTTT
TRBJ1-6 TRBV29-1 many NA 14 CSVRGEGGDSPLHF TGCAGCGTCCGCGGTGAGGGGGGGGATTCACCCCTCCATTTT
TRBJ1-5 TRBV18 many NA 14 CASSLDSQDQPQHF TGTGCCAGCTCCCTGGACAGCCAAGATCAGCCCCAGCATTTT
TRBJ1-2 TRBV20-1 NA NA 14 CSAREGHGNYGYTF TGCAGTGCTAGAGAGGGCCATGGGAACTATGGCTACACCTTC
TRBJ2-1 TRBV29-1 many NA 14 CSVGGRFSYNEQFF TGCAGCGTTGGGGGCAGGTTCTCCTACAATGAGCAGTTCTTC
TRBJ1-3 TRBV30 few NA 12 CAWSERGNTIYF TGTGCCTGGAGTGAACGTGGAAACACCATATATTTT
TRBJ1-1 TRBV18 many NA 15 CASSPTSTGGTEAFF TGTGCCAGCTCACCGACTTCCACGGGGGGGACTGAAGCTTTCTTT
TRBJ1-1 TRBV7-3 few NA 15 CASSWGGDPGTEAFF TGTGCCAGCAGCTGGGGAGGGGATCCGGGAACTGAAGCTTTCTTT
TRBJ2-6 TRBV12-3/TRBV12-4 many TRBD2 15 CASRVAGTGANVLTF TGTGCCAGCAGAGTAGCGGGAACGGGGGCCAACGTCCTGACTTTC
TRBJ2-1 TRBV9 NA TRBD2 16 CASSVGGGRVTNEQFF TGTGCCAGCAGCGTAGGGGGCGGGAGGGTTACCAATGAGCAGTTCTTC
TRBJ1-4 TRBV4-1 NA NA 15 CASSQDRGDWEKLFF TGCGCCAGCAGCCAAGATCGGGGGGACTGGGAAAAACTGTTTTTT
TRBJ1-1 TRBV6-6 few NA 13 CVSSYGARTEAFF TGTGTCAGCAGTTACGGCGCTCGGACTGAAGCTTTCTTT
TRBJ2-7 TRBV12-3/TRBV12-4 many TRBD1 12 CASSWDSHEQYF TGTGCCAGCAGTTGGGACAGCCACGAGCAGTACTTC
TRBJ1-3 TRBV30 NA TRBD1 14 CAWSMDRKRNTIYF TGTGCCTGGAGTATGGACAGGAAGAGAAACACCATATATTTT
TRBJ1-1 TRBV6-2/TRBV6-3 many NA 14 CASSGGGRLTEAFF TGTGCCAGCAGTGGGGGGGGCAGGTTGACTGAAGCTTTCTTT
TRBJ1-1 TRBV6-4 few TRBD1 16 CASSDLPGQGAGDAFF TGTGCCAGCAGTGACTTACCGGGACAGGGGGCAGGAGACGCTTTCTTT
TRBJ1-1 TRBV29-1 few NA 12 CSVVRGAKEAFF TGCAGCGTTGTGCGGGGGGCTAAGGAAGCTTTCTTT
TRBJ2-3 TRBV6-5 NA TRBD2 15 CASSSPTSGTDTQYF TGTGCCAGCAGTTCACCGACTAGCGGCACAGATACGCAGTATTTT
TRBJ2-7 TRBV5-6 few TRBD1 13 CASSTGTVYEQYF TGTGCCAGCAGCACCGGGACAGTCTACGAGCAGTACTTC
TRBJ2-7 TRBV2 many TRBD2 15 CASSERAGGPYEQYF TGTGCCAGCAGTGAACGAGCGGGAGGGCCCTACGAGCAGTACTTC
TRBJ2-2 TRBV18 few NA 13 CASSPSRGGELFF TGTGCCAGCTCACCATCGCGGGGCGGGGAGCTGTTTTTT
TRBJ1-1 TRBV5-1 few TRBD1 15 CASSAGQGGVTEAFF TGCGCCAGCAGCGCGGGACAGGGAGGGGTCACTGAAGCTTTCTTT
TRBJ2-2 TRBV6-4 few NA 14 CATSRQNGAGELFF TGTGCCACCTCCCGACAGAATGGGGCCGGGGAGCTGTTTTTT
TRBJ1-1 TRBV11-3 many NA 13 CASSLMWGTEAFF TGTGCCAGCAGCTTAATGTGGGGCACTGAAGCTTTCTTT
TRBJ2-1 TRBV7-9 NA NA 15 CASSLKTRETGEQFF TGTGCCAGCAGCTTAAAAACAAGGGAAACCGGTGAGCAGTTCTTC
TRBJ1-1 TRBV7-9 few NA 15 CASSEPVGINTEAFF TGTGCCAGCAGCGAACCTGTGGGTATTAACACTGAAGCTTTCTTT
TRBJ2-1 TRBV19 NA TRBD2 16 CASSIPGLAGEGEQFF TGTGCCAGTAGTATCCCGGGACTAGCGGGAGAGGGAGAGCAGTTCTTC
TRBJ2-1 TRBV6-6 many TRBD1 16 CASSYAGQEIYNEQFF TGTGCCAGCAGTTACGCCGGACAGGAGATTTACAATGAGCAGTTCTTC
TRBJ1-2 TRBV12-3/TRBV12-4 many NA 14 CASRRPGTPYGYTF TGTGCCAGCAGACGACCGGGGACGCCATATGGCTACACCTTC
TRBJ2-5 TRBV6-5 many TRBD2 15 CASSYSLAGGETQYF TGTGCCAGCAGTTACTCTCTAGCGGGAGGGGAGACCCAGTACTTC
TRBJ1-2 TRBV9 NA TRBD1 15 CAGRVGGTGGSGYTF TGTGCCGGCAGAGTAGGAGGGACAGGGGGCTCTGGCTACACCTTC
TRBJ1-1 TRBV5-1 few NA 13 CASSLNNHTEAFF TGCGCCAGCAGCTTAAATAACCACACTGAAGCTTTCTTT
TRBJ2-7 TRBV2 many TRBD1 13 CASSSTGTGKQYF TGTGCCAGCAGTTCCACCGGGACAGGGAAGCAGTACTTC
TRBJ2-3 TRBV3-1 many NA 15 CASSQQPPGSDTQYF TGTGCCAGCAGCCAACAACCCCCGGGGTCAGATACGCAGTATTTT
TRBJ2-2 TRBV11-3 many TRBD2 17 CASSLVGSGNGAGELFF TGTGCCAGCAGCTTAGTTGGTAGCGGGAACGGAGCCGGGGAGCTGTTTTTT
TRBJ1-2 TRBV4-2 many NA 16 CASSQDQDGVAYGYTF TGTGCCAGCAGCCAAGATCAGGACGGAGTTGCCTATGGCTACACCTTC
TRBJ2-1 TRBV7-9 many TRBD2 17 CASSLRGLAGNYNEQFF TGTGCCAGCAGCTTGAGAGGACTAGCGGGAAACTACAATGAGCAGTTCTTC
TRBJ1-1 TRBV28 many NA 15 CASSLVRGVVTEAFF TGTGCCAGCAGTTTAGTGAGGGGGGTGGTCACTGAAGCTTTCTTT
TRBJ1-2 TRBV19 NA NA 12 CASSMRSLGYTF TGTGCCAGTAGTATGAGGTCTCTTGGCTACACCTTC
TRBJ2-3 TRBV5-8 few TRBD2 19 CASSFFPGLAGGPSDTQYF TGTGCCAGCAGCTTTTTTCCCGGACTAGCGGGAGGGCCATCAGATACGCAGTATTTT